These 29 T cell receptor beta chains share one sample of origin, sequenced in a study of OX40 agonist ivuxolimab in advanced cancers. Some clones are missing from TCRdb's copy, which holds only in-frame ones; the method was immunoSEQ multiplex PCR. The sample lists 35,000 to 45,000 clones, 88% occurring once. Source: CD4+ or CD8+ T cells sorted from blood, taken in a trial of the OX40 agonist ivuxolimab. The receptors shown here come from an adult with an advanced solid tumor such as melanoma, head and neck, liver or kidney cancer.

CDR3 sequence: CASSHPDTEAFF. In nucleotides, the CDR3 is TGCGCCAGCAGCCACCCGGACACTGAAGCTTTCTTT. The V call is TRBV4-1, the J call TRBJ1-1; no reliable D call. The germline V and J ends were trimmed by 3 bases and 3 bases, with 5 bases remaining between them. The CDR3 has 12 amino acids. CDR1 MGHRA and CDR2 YSYEKL come from the germline V gene.

This chain uses TRBV25-1 with TRBJ2-7; 10 positions match TRBD1. CDR1 and CDR2 from the germline V gene are MGHDK and SYGVNS. This CDR3 has 14 residues. Trimming at V came to 5 bases and at J to 4 bases, leaving 5 bases not matched to a gene. The CDR3 DNA reads TGTGCCAGCAGTAGGACAGGGGGGTTGTACGAGCAGTACTTC. It translates to CASSRTGGLYEQYF.

The chain links TRBV29-1 to TRBJ1-5; 7 positions agree with TRBD1. With V trimmed by 4 bases and J by 7 bases, 7 bases remained unmatched. This CDR3 region has 13 residues. The germline CDR1 and CDR2 sequences are SQVTM and ANQGSEA. The CDR3 DNA reads TGCAGCGTTGCCGGAACAGGGGAACAGCCCCAGCATTTT. Protein: CSVAGTGEQPQHF. Filled out from reference TRBV29-1 and TRBJ1-5, the complete variable domain reads SAVISQKPSRDICQRGTSLTIQCQVDSQVTMMFWYRQQPGQSLTLIATANQGSEATYESGFVIDKFPISRPNLTFSTLTVSNMSPEDSSIYLCSVAGTGEQPQHFGDGTRLSIL.

The chain is built from TRBV28 and TRBJ2-3; no clear D. Trimming took off 6 bases at V and 0 bases at J, with 16 bases between the two ends. The CDR3 has 16 residues. Germline V gives CDR1 MDHEN, CDR2 SYDVKM. CDR3 region: CASRPRFRPSTDTQYF. The CDR3 bases are TGTGCCAGCAGGCCGCGGTTTAGGCCTAGCACAGATACGCAGTATTTT. The full variable domain, with the rest looked up from reference TRBV28 and TRBJ2-3, is DVKVTQSSRYLVKRTGEKVFLECVQDMDHENMFWYRQDPGLGLRLIYFSYDVKMKEKGDIPEGYSVSREKKERFSLILESASTNQTSMYLCASRPRFRPSTDTQYFGPGTRLTVL.

The chain is built from TRBV11-1 and TRBJ1-2; D call uncertain. Germline lookup yields CDR1 SGHAT and CDR2 FQDESV (reference sequence). This CDR3 spans 14 amino acids. The germline V and J ends were trimmed by 1 base and 2 bases, with 8 bases remaining between them. The CDR3 is CASSLGDTNYGYTF. CDR3 nucleotide sequence: TGTGCCAGCAGCTTAGGTGACACAAACTATGGCTACACCTTC.

This clone was found once. Here the CDR3 reads CASSLDYYEQYF. CDR3 coding DNA: TGTGCCAGCAGCTTGGACTACTACGAGCAGTACTTC. V gene TRBV5-6 combines with J gene TRBJ2-7; D gene unclear. The CDR3 has 12 amino acids. The germline CDR1 and CDR2 sequences are SGHDT and YYEEEE. V was clipped by 0 bases and J by 3 bases, with 4 bases between them.

This sequence joins TRBV9 and TRBJ2-3, with 7 bases aligning to TRBD2. Germline lookup yields CDR1 SGDLS and CDR2 YYNGEE. The ends lost 1 base at V and 0 bases at J; junction bases unmatched: 5. This CDR3 has 16 residues. In DNA form, the CDR3 reads TGTGCCAGCAGCGTATCCGGCGGGAGTAGCACAGATACGCAGTATTTT. Amino acids: CASSVSGGSSTDTQYF.

This clone was observed a single time. V usage is TRBV9 and J usage is TRBJ2-1, with D tentatively TRBD1 or TRBD2 (5 bases each). This CDR3 has 15 amino acids. Germline V gene lookup returns CDR1 SGDLS and CDR2 YYNGEE. The V gene lost 0 bases and the J gene lost 7 bases, with 14 bases spanning the gap. CDR3 bases: TGTGCCAGCAGCGTAGATGAGTCCTGGGGGAATGAGCAGTTCTTC. Its protein is CASSVDESWGNEQFF.

V is TRBV27 and J is TRBJ2-3, with TRBD2 matching over 7 bases. The J segment lost 2 bases and the V segment lost 6 bases, leaving 8 bases of the junction unmatched. The CDR3 spans 15 residues. Germline V CDR1 and CDR2: MNHEY, SMNVEV (reference sequence). CDR3 amino acids: CASSSIAGTTDTQYF. Here the CDR3 DNA reads TGTGCCAGCAGCTCGATAGCGGGTACCACAGATACGCAGTATTTT.

The chain combines TRBV4-3 with TRBJ2-1; 8 positions agree with TRBD1. This CDR3 region has 17 residues. V was pared by 3 bases and J by 0 bases, with 7 bases of the junction left unmatched. CDR1 and CDR2 from the germline V gene are LGHNA and YSLEER. The CDR3 bases are TGCGCCAGCAGCCACCCCGGGGACAGGAGCTCCTACAATGAGCAGTTCTTC. Protein: CASSHPGDRSSYNEQFF.

J is TRBJ2-1 and V is TRBV6-5, with D possibly being TRBD2 (5 bases). The CDR3 extends over 13 amino acids. Germline V CDR1 and CDR2: MNHEY, SVGAGI. The ends were cut back, 7 bases at V and 8 bases at J, with 15 bases in the middle. DNA of the CDR3: TGTGCCAGCACTAGACTGCTGAGGGATGAGCAGTTCTTC. This translates into CASTRLLRDEQFF.

This chain joins TRBV6-1 and TRBJ1-2; D may be TRBD1 (6 bases). This CDR3 spans 14 amino acids. Trimming pared 5 bases from V and 6 bases from J, leaving 16 bases between. Germline V lookup: CDR1 MNHNS, CDR2 SASEGT. CDR3 protein: CASSPQGGVDGYTF. The DNA for the CDR3 is TGTGCCAGCAGTCCGCAAGGGGGGGTGGATGGCTACACCTTC.

This clone was recorded only once. J is TRBJ2-1 and V is TRBV7-9, with TRBD2 matching over 9 bases. CDR3 size: 15 residues. CDR1 and CDR2 (germline): SEHNR, FQNEAQ (reference sequence). The J segment lost 2 bases and the V segment lost 2 bases, leaving 1 base of the junction unmatched. The CDR3 DNA is TGTGCCAGCAGCTTACCTAGCGGGACCTACAATGAGCAGTTCTTC. This codes for CASSLPSGTYNEQFF.

V is TRBV9 and J is TRBJ2-7; D not certain. The CDR3 is made up of 13 amino acids. V lost 0 bases, J lost 3 bases, and 7 bases lay in between. Per germline, CDR1 SGDLS and CDR2 YYNGEE. Written as DNA, the CDR3 is TGTGCCAGCAGCGTAGCTCCACTCTACGAGCAGTACTTC. Translation: CASSVAPLYEQYF.

This chain uses TRBV11-2 with TRBJ2-7; D may be TRBD1 (6 bases). The CDR3 length is 14 residues. V was pared by 5 bases and J by 7 bases, with 18 bases between. Germline lookup yields CDR1 SGHAT and CDR2 FQNNGV. The CDR3 protein is CASSISQGLWEQYF. The DNA of the CDR3 is TGTGCCAGCAGCATATCACAGGGTCTTTGGGAGCAGTACTTC.

This clone counts as medium-sized. J is TRBJ2-5 and V is TRBV7-9; tentative D call: TRBD1 (5 bases). CDR1 is SEHNR, CDR2 FQNEAQ, per germline (reference sequence). The CDR3 contains 18 residues. V shed 5 bases and J shed 2 bases, with 24 bases lying between them. CDR3 region: CASSRSPPYRIRQETQYF. CDR3 in DNA: TGTGCCAGCAGCCGCTCCCCCCCTTACAGGATTCGGCAAGAGACCCAGTACTTC.

The rearrangement uses TRBV4-3 and TRBJ1-1, with unresolved D. Trimming removed 0 bases from V and 6 bases from J, with 11 bases in between. The CDR3 consists of 14 residues. Looked up from germline, CDR1 is LGHNA and CDR2 is YSLEER. The CDR3, as DNA: TGCGCCAGCAGCCAAGATTGGTTCGACGCTGAAGCTTTCTTT. Residues: CASSQDWFDAEAFF.

This clone counts as medium-sized. V gene TRBV10-3 combines with J gene TRBJ2-2, with TRBD1 matching 8 bases. V lost 7 bases, J lost 4 bases, and 5 bases stayed unmatched. The CDR3 is 14 amino acids. Germline assignment: CDR1 ENHRY and CDR2 SYGVKD. This CDR3 reads CAITRTGPTGELFF. In DNA form, the CDR3 reads TGTGCCATCACCCGGACAGGGCCCACCGGGGAGCTGTTTTTT.

The chain couples TRBV5-4 to TRBJ2-5, with TRBD2 as a possible D gene (6 bases). CDR3 size: 16 residues. V lost 2 bases to trimming and J lost 4 bases, with 18 bases between them. Germline lookup yields CDR1 SGHNT and CDR2 YYREEE (reference sequence). In DNA, the CDR3 is TGTGCCAGCAGCTTTAGGAGGGAGGATTCCGGAGAGACCCAGTACTTC. Its protein is CASSFRREDSGETQYF.

CDR3 residues: CASSPLGQESYGYTF. The CDR3 region has the DNA TGTGCCAGCAGTCCGCTAGGACAGGAATCATATGGCTACACCTTC. This sequence joins TRBV27 and TRBJ1-2, with 7 bases lining up with TRBD1. Germline-derived CDR1 and CDR2 are MNHEY and SMNVEV (reference sequence). CDR3 length: 15 residues. Trimming cost V 5 bases and J 5 bases; bases outside gene matches: 11.

V gene TRBV4-3 combines with J gene TRBJ2-7; D is possibly TRBD2 (6 bases). V shed 0 bases and J shed 0 bases, with 15 bases lying between them. Germline-derived CDR1 and CDR2 are LGHNA and YSLEER. The length of the CDR3 is 17 residues. The CDR3 sequence is CASSQEASGDFSYEQYF. DNA of the CDR3: TGCGCCAGCAGCCAAGAGGCCTCGGGGGACTTCTCCTACGAGCAGTACTTC.

The chain carries TRBV15 and TRBJ2-7; 7 bases agree with TRBD1. V lost 4 bases and J lost 9; bases outside the gene matches: 6. Germline CDR1 is LNHNV and CDR2 is YYDKDF (reference sequence). The CDR3 totals 12 residues. CDR3 protein: CATSTSRGRQYF. The CDR3 nucleotides are TGTGCCACCAGCACGTCCAGGGGGAGGCAGTACTTC. The complete variable domain, with remaining parts taken from reference TRBV15 and TRBJ2-7, reads DAMVIQNPRYQVTQFGKPVTLSCSQTLNHNVMYWYQQKSSQAPKLLFHYYDKDFNNEADTPDNFQSRRPNTSFCFLDIRSPGLGDTAMYLCATSTSRGRQYFGPGTRLTVT.

The chain joins TRBV4-1 to TRBJ2-7; D gene unclear. The CDR3 consists of 14 residues. V dropped 1 base and J dropped 5 bases, with 12 bases sitting between them. CDR1 is MGHRA, CDR2 YSYEKL, per germline. DNA of the CDR3: TGCGCCAGCAGCCAAGTAGGGAAATATCACGAGCAGTACTTC. It encodes CASSQVGKYHEQYF.

The CDR3 loop reads CASSFWAGGHFLAKNIQYF. In DNA, the CDR3 is TGTGCCAGCAGTTTTTGGGCAGGGGGCCACTTCCTAGCCAAAAACATTCAGTACTTC. The chain links TRBV27 to TRBJ2-4; 8 bases are shared with TRBD1. Germline V lookup: CDR1 MNHEY, CDR2 SMNVEV (reference sequence). This CDR3 spans 19 amino acids. Unmatched junction bases numbered 13, after V lost 3 bases and J lost 0 bases.

The V gene is TRBV4-1, the J gene TRBJ2-2, with 9 bases matching TRBD2. In germline, CDR1 is MGHRA, CDR2 YSYEKL. The CDR3 extends over 18 amino acids. The ends lost 1 base at V and 2 bases at J; junction bases unmatched: 8. The CDR3 loop is CASSQGRWLAGNTGELFF. CDR3 bases: TGCGCCAGCAGCCAAGGCCGGTGGCTAGCGGGAAACACCGGGGAGCTGTTTTTT.

The J gene is TRBJ2-7, the V gene TRBV4-2, with 9 bases aligning to TRBD1. Germline CDR1 is LGHNA and CDR2 is YNFKEQ. V lost 3 bases to trimming and J lost 0 bases; unmatched junction nucleotides: 3. The CDR3 covers 15 residues. The CDR3 nucleotides are TGTGCCAGCAGCCAGGGGACAGGGCTCTCCTACGAGCAGTACTTC. Its protein is CASSQGTGLSYEQYF.

This clone showed up just a few times. The rearrangement links TRBV19 to TRBJ1-5; unclear D gene. The CDR3 contains 12 residues. V was pared by 0 bases and J by 9 bases, with 6 bases between. The V gene's germline CDR1 is LNHDA and CDR2 SQIVND (reference sequence). The CDR3 region is CASSIDDGPQHF. CDR3 nucleotide sequence: TGTGCCAGTAGTATAGACGATGGGCCCCAGCATTTT.

The CDR3 region is CASSLVPSAVQGYTF. CDR3 nucleotides: TGTGCCAGCAGCTTAGTTCCCTCGGCAGTACAGGGCTACACCTTC. The V and J genes are TRBV5-8 and TRBJ1-2; D gene ambiguous. Between the trimmed V and J ends, which lost 2 bases and 8 bases, there was a span of 19 bases. The CDR3 contains 15 residues. Germline assignment: CDR1 SGHTS and CDR2 YDEGEE.

The CDR3 DNA sequence: TGTGCCAGCAGGACCGGTGCGACTAGCGGGATATGGCTTCGTGAGCAGTTCTTC. Amino acids: CASRTGATSGIWLREQFF. This sequence joins TRBV2 and TRBJ2-1; the match to TRBD2 covers 11 bases. With V trimmed by 6 bases and J by 9 bases, 19 bases remained unmatched. Looked up from germline, CDR1 is SNHLY and CDR2 is FYNNEI. CDR3 length: 18 amino acids.